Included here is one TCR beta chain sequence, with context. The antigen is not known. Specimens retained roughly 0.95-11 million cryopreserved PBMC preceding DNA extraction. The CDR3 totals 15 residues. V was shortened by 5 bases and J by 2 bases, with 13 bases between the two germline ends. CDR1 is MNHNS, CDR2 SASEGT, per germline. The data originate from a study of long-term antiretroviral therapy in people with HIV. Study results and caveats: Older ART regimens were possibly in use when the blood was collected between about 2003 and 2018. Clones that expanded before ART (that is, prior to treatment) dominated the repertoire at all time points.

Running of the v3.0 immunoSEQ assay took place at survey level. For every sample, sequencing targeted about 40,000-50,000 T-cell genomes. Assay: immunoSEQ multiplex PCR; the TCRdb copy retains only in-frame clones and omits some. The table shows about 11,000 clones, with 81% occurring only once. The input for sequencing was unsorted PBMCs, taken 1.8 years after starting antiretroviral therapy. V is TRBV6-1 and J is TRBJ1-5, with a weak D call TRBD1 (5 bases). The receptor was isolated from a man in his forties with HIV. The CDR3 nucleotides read TGTGCCAGCAGTTCCGGGGGGACTGGCAATCAGCCCCAGCATTTT. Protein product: CASSSGGTGNQPQHF.